The next 12 T cell receptor beta chains were all read from a single sample in a study of shared clonotypes between healthy human individuals. Libraries were prepared by immunoSEQ multiplex PCR; TCRdb keeps only in-frame clonotypes and omits some of them. Of approximately 640,000 clones in the sample, around 90% are singletons; the top ten hold about 33%. The material sequenced was memory CD8+ T cells from PBMCs. Sample subset: CD45RO+ cells pooled with CCR7-negative TemRA cells. Every receptor here comes from a man younger than 35 in good health. Some clones in this sample may be carry-over from other donors' samples.

The chain recombines TRBV19 with TRBJ2-7; 7 bases are shared with TRBD1. The germline CDR1 and CDR2 sequences are LNHDA and SQIVND (reference sequence). The J segment lost 3 bases and the V segment lost 6 bases, leaving 8 bases of the junction unmatched. The CDR3 runs 14 residues. CDR3 amino acids: CASSPRQGNYEQYF. In DNA, the CDR3 is TGTGCCAGTAGCCCGAGACAGGGTAACTACGAGCAGTACTTC.

The V gene is TRBV2, the J gene TRBJ1-2; D possibly corresponds to TRBD1 (6 bases). This CDR3 is 14 amino acids long. The V end lost 5 bases, the J end lost 5 bases, and 15 bases lay between the germline ends. CDR1 is SNHLY, CDR2 FYNNEI, per germline. In DNA form, the CDR3 reads TGTGCCAGCAGTCCCAGGGGCGGAGAGTATGGCTACACCTTC. It translates to CASSPRGGEYGYTF. Filled out from reference TRBV2 and TRBJ1-2, the complete variable domain reads EPEVTQTPSHQVTQMGQEVILRCVPISNHLYFYWYRQILGQKVEFLVSFYNNEISEKSEIFDDQFSVERPDGSNFTLKIRSTKLEDSAMYFCASSPRGGEYGYTFGSGTRLTVV.

This chain joins TRBV7-6 and TRBJ1-5; 8 bases fit TRBD1. The CDR3 is made up of 14 amino acids. Germline V lookup: CDR1 SGHVS, CDR2 FNYEAQ. V lost 5 bases to trimming and J lost 5 bases; unmatched junction nucleotides: 5. DNA of the CDR3: TGTGCCAGCAGCCCGGACAGGGAGGATCAGCCCCAGCATTTT. Encoded protein: CASSPDREDQPQHF.

The chain employs TRBV5-8 and TRBJ2-7; 11 bases map to TRBD2. J lost 2 bases, V lost 4 bases, and 11 bases had no gene match. Germline assignment: CDR1 SGHTS and CDR2 YDEGEE. The CDR3 is made up of 17 amino acids. CDR3 loop: CASSLGGLAGPTYEQYF. DNA for the CDR3: TGTGCCAGCAGCCTGGGTGGACTAGCGGGTCCCACCTACGAGCAGTACTTC.

The V call is TRBV27, the J call TRBJ2-5, with D possibly matching TRBD2 (5 bases). The V end was cut by 6 bases, the J end by 5 bases, with 16 bases between. Germline CDR1 reads MNHEY; CDR2 reads SMNVEV (reference sequence). This CDR3 comprises 14 residues. The CDR3 nucleotides are TGTGCCAGCAGCCCCCGAAACGGGGATGAGACCCAGTACTTC. It yields the protein CASSPRNGDETQYF.

The chain links TRBV28 to TRBJ1-5, with 8 positions matching TRBD1. Trimming cost V 5 bases and J 7 bases; bases outside gene matches: 7. CDR3 size: 14 residues. CDR1 is MDHEN and CDR2 is SYDVKM in the germline V gene. The CDR3 DNA reads as TGTGCCAGCAGTGACAGGGGTCTGAGACAGCCCCAGCATTTT. It translates to CASSDRGLRQPQHF.

The V call is TRBV7-9, the J call TRBJ2-3; 9 bases map to TRBD1. CDR1 is SEHNR, CDR2 FQNEAQ, per germline (reference sequence). The CDR3 extends over 18 amino acids. V lost 5 bases, J lost 5 bases, and 17 bases stayed unmatched. The CDR3 sequence is CASSHTGTGKGVIDTQYF. CDR3 nucleotides: TGTGCCAGCAGCCACACCGGGACAGGGAAGGGGGTCATAGATACGCAGTATTTT.

The rearrangement joins TRBV7-9 to TRBJ2-7; 10 bases fit TRBD2. CDR1 and CDR2 from the germline V gene are SEHNR and FQNEAQ (reference sequence). V was clipped by 4 bases and J by 5 bases; unmatched bases: 17. The CDR3 is 18 amino acids. The CDR3 sequence is CASSSPLFGAGGFHEQYF. For the CDR3, the DNA is TGTGCCAGCAGCTCACCCCTCTTTGGAGCGGGAGGGTTCCACGAGCAGTACTTC.

V gene TRBV29-1 combines with J gene TRBJ1-1; 7 bases agree with TRBD1. This CDR3 is 13 amino acids long. Germline CDR1 SQVTM, CDR2 ANQGSEA. V shed 6 bases, J shed 4 bases, and the junction held 8 bases outside the gene matches. The DNA for the CDR3 is TGCAGCGTACTAGTACAGGGGAGCACTGAAGCTTTCTTT. Its translation: CSVLVQGSTEAFF.

The V gene is TRBV27, the J gene TRBJ1-2, with 9 bases lining up with TRBD1. The CDR3 is 14 amino acids. J was trimmed by 8 bases and V by 7 bases; bases with no gene match: 11. CDR1 and CDR2 from the germline V gene are MNHEY and SMNVEV (reference sequence). The CDR3 is CASTQTGGSRGYTF. The CDR3 DNA follows: TGTGCCAGCACCCAGACAGGGGGAAGTAGAGGCTACACCTTC.

This chain uses TRBV9 with TRBJ2-1; D gene uncertain. Trimming stripped 0 bases from V and 0 bases from J, with 13 bases between. Germline V lookup: CDR1 SGDLS, CDR2 YYNGEE. The CDR3 length is 17 residues. This CDR3 reads CASSVAIEESSYNEQFF. The CDR3 DNA is TGTGCCAGCAGCGTAGCTATTGAGGAAAGCTCCTACAATGAGCAGTTCTTC.

A remark on this clone: This specimen includes other DNA sequences encoding the same CDR3. V usage is TRBV27 and J usage is TRBJ2-7; D is perhaps TRBD2 (6 bases). The CDR3 consists of 13 residues. Deletions cut 5 bases from V and 2 bases from J, with 10 bases between. CDR1 is MNHEY, CDR2 SMNVEV, per germline (reference sequence). The CDR3 here is CASSAGSTYEQYF. The CDR3, as DNA: TGTGCCAGCAGTGCCGGGAGCACCTACGAGCAGTACTTC.